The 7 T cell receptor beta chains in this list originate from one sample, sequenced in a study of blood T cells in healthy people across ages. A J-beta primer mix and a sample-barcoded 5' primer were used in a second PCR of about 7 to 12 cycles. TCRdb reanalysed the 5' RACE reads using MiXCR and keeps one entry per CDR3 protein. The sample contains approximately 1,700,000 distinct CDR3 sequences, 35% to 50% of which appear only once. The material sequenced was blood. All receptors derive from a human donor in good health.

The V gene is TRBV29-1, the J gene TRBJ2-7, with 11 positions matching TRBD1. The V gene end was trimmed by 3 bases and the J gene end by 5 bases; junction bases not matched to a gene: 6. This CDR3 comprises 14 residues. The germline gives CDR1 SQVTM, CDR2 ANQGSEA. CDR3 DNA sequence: TGCAGCGTTGACTCCGCGGGACAGGGGGACGAGCAGTACTTC. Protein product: CSVDSAGQGDEQYF.

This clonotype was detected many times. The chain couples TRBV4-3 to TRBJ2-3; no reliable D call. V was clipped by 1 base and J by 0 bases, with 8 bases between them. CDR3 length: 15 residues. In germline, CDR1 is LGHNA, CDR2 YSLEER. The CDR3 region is CASSQGQLSTDTQYF. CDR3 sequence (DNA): TGCGCCAGCAGCCAAGGGCAGCTTAGCACAGATACGCAGTATTTT.

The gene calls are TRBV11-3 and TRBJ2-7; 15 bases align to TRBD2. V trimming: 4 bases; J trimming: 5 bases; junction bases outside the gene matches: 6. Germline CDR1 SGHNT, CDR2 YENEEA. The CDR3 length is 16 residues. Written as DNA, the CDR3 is TGTGCCAGCAGCTCCCGGACTAGCGGGGGGGCCGACGAGCAGTACTTC. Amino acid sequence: CASSSRTSGGADEQYF.

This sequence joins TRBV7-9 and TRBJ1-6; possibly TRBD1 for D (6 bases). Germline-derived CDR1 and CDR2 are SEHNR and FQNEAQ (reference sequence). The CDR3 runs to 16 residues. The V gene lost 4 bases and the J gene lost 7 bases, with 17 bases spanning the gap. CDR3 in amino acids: CASSSGPTGPNSPLHF. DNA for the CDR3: TGTGCCAGCAGCTCTGGTCCTACAGGGCCCAATTCACCCCTCCACTTT.

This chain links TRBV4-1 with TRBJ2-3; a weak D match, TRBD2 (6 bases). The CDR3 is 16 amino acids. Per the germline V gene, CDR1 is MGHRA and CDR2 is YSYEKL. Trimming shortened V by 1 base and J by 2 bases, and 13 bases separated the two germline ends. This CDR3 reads CASSQGWDSYTDTQYF. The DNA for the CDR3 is TGCGCCAGCAGCCAAGGGTGGGACTCTTACACAGATACGCAGTATTTT.

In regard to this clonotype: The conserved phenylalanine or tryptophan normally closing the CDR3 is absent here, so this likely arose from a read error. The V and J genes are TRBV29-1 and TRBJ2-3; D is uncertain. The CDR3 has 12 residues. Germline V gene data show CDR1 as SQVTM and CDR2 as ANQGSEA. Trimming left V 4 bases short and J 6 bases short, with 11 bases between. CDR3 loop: CSVGRSVDTQYL. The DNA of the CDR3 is TGCAGCGTTGGTCGGTCCGTGGATACGCAGTATTTG.

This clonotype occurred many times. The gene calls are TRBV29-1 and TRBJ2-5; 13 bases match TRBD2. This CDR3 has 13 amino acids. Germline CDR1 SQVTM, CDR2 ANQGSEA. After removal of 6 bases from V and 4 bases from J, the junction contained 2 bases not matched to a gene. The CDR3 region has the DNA TGCAGCGTGTGGACTAGCGGGGGAGAGACCCAGTACTTC. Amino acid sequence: CSVWTSGGETQYF.